The table lists the clone carrying this TCR beta chain with a count of one. There are 16 residues in the CDR3. The germline gives CDR1 MNHEY, CDR2 SMNVEV (reference sequence). Trimming removed 4 bases from V and 0 bases from J, with 10 bases in between. These data come from a study of blood T cells in healthy people across ages. Study-wide context: Per two T cells, about one barcoded beta molecule was captured through template switching.

Primers used in a second PCR of about 6 to 11 cycles were a sample-barcoded 5' primer and a J-beta primer mix. TCRdb processed the 5' RACE reads anew with MiXCR; each CDR3 protein has one entry. Counted here are some 920,000 distinct CDR3 sequences, roughly 51% occurring once; the ten biggest clones make up 20% to 25%. The donors, aged roughly 6 to 95, were healthy Caucasians from Russia. The J gene is TRBJ1-6, the V gene TRBV27, with D unresolved. Sequenced material: blood. This receptor was obtained from a woman in her sixties in good health. The CDR3 nucleotides are TGTGCCAGCAGTTCGGCACAGAACTCCTATAATTCACCCCTCCACTTT. It is translated as CASSSAQNSYNSPLHF.